Included here is one T cell receptor beta chain sequence, with context. Its antigen is still unknown. Repertoires were generated with immunoSEQ multiplex PCR, while TCRdb's copy carries only in-frame clones and drops some. The data contain some 21,000 clones, 65% to 70% of them seen just once; the ten biggest clones take up about 12%. This entry belongs to a study of OX40 agonist ivuxolimab in advanced cancers. Study-wide background: The study treated patients with ivuxolimab, an agonistic anti-OX40 (CD134) antibody. Partial responses were achieved by three patients, of whom one had hepatocellular carcinoma and two had cutaneous melanoma. Study-wide results and caveats: Some patients without response likewise showed low normalized clonal expansion. At 0.1 to 3.0 mg/kg, CD4+ and CD8+ blood T cells expanded clonally by week 6.

The germline CDR1 and CDR2 sequences are LGHNA and YSLEER. The length of the CDR3 is 14 residues. Losses at the gene ends were 4 bases for V and 7 bases for J; bases not matched to a gene: 5. The receptor's source is an adult with an advanced solid tumor such as melanoma, head and neck, liver or kidney cancer. The sample was CD4+ or CD8+ T cells sorted from blood, taken in a trial of the OX40 agonist ivuxolimab. The J gene is TRBJ2-1, the V gene TRBV4-3; 9 bases map to TRBD1. In DNA, the CDR3 is TGCGCCAGCAGCCTCCGGACAGGGGTTAATGAGCAGTTCTTC. Translation gives CASSLRTGVNEQFF.